This T cell receptor beta chain was sequenced in a study of beta chain features in type 1 diabetes. Study-wide points: Researchers report that Type 1 diabetes patients had moderately but significantly shorter TCRB CDR3s across all four CD4+ subsets. TCRB repertoires of naive, central memory and Treg cells appeared more similar among patients than among healthy donors.

The authors reverse transcribed all of the isolated RNA, so sequencing captured expressed TCRB transcripts. Assay: immunoSEQ multiplex PCR; the TCRdb copy retains only in-frame clones and omits some. Of about 150,000 clones in the sample, around 7.9% were seen once. CDR1 ENHRY and CDR2 SYGVKD come from the germline V gene. Between the trimmed V and J ends, which lost 10 bases and 4 bases, there was a span of 19 bases. CDR3 length: 15 amino acids. Remarks on this clone: Its antigen is unidentified.

This receptor was taken from a man aged 18 to 29 with type 1 diabetes. V usage is TRBV10-3 and J usage is TRBJ2-2, with a possible D match to TRBD2 (6 bases). The sequencing input was central memory CD4+ T cells from blood. The CDR3 loop is CASGAGTLSTGELFF. The CDR3 DNA is TGTGCCAGCGGGGCAGGGACCCTTAGCACCGGGGAGCTGTTTTTT.